This T cell receptor beta chain was retrieved from a study of beta chain features in type 1 diabetes. Study observations and caveats: HLA effects on TCRB rearrangement stayed unresolved here. In all four CD4+ subsets, TCRB CDR3 length was significantly, moderately reduced in type 1 diabetes.

About this clone itself: Its antigen is currently unknown.

The germline gives CDR1 SGHRS, CDR2 YFSETQ. The CDR3 runs 16 residues. Trimming removed 0 bases at V and 0 bases at J, with 9 bases between. The entirety of the isolated RNA underwent reverse transcription, so expressed TCRB transcripts were sequenced. Sequencing was performed with immunoSEQ multiplex PCR; in TCRdb, only in-frame clones are kept and a portion is missing. The top ten clones hold less than 1.2% of a sample with nearly 350,000 clones, around 8.5% of them seen once. The origin of this receptor is a man aged 25 to 40 with type 1 diabetes. This chain uses TRBV5-1 with TRBJ2-2; D gene ambiguous. Sequencing was carried out using central memory CD4+ T cells from blood. The CDR3 reads CASSLGFMANTGELFF. The CDR3 DNA sequence: TGCGCCAGCAGCTTGGGGTTTATGGCGAACACCGGGGAGCTGTTTTTT. Full variable domain (remainder filled in from reference TRBV5-1 and TRBJ2-2): KAGVTQTPRYLIKTRGQQVTLSCSPISGHRSVSWYQQTPGQGLQFLFEYFSETQRNKGNFPGRFSGRQFSNSRSEMNVSTLELGDSALYLCASSLGFMANTGELFFGEGSRLTVL.